Each of the 31 T cell receptor beta chains below was sequenced from the same sample in a study of blood T cell repertoires in COVID-19. Produced via immunoSEQ multiplex PCR; TCRdb's table is partial and in-frame only. The sample carries roughly 400,000 clones, about nine tenths recorded once. Material for sequencing was PBMCs or T cells enriched from blood (not recorded which). The receptors shown here come from a man between 18 and 29 years old who had recovered from COVID-19.

The chain couples TRBV24-1 to TRBJ2-3; possibly TRBD2 for D (7 bases). V was clipped by 6 bases and J by 6 bases, with 15 bases between them. Per germline, CDR1 KGHDR and CDR2 SFDVKD. CDR3 length: 14 amino acids. The CDR3 DNA reads TGTGCCACCAGTCAAGGGGGGGCTTCCGATACGCAGTATTTT. Protein sequence: CATSQGGASDTQYF.

This chain uses TRBV6-1 with TRBJ1-5; 8 nucleotides agree with TRBD1. This CDR3 region has 16 residues. Germline V gene lookup returns CDR1 MNHNS and CDR2 SASEGT. With 3 bases clipped from V and 5 bases from J, the junction kept 9 bases outside the gene matches. The CDR3 DNA sequence: TGTGCCAGCAGTGAGATGGGGCAGGGGGCCTATCAGCCCCAGCATTTT. It is translated as CASSEMGQGAYQPQHF.

This clone was seen a single time. The J gene is TRBJ1-1, the V gene TRBV18; D is possibly TRBD1 (6 bases). V was cut by 3 bases and J by 1 base, with 12 bases left in between. The CDR3 has 15 residues. Germline assignment: CDR1 KGHSH and CDR2 LQKENI. CDR3 DNA: TGTGCCAGCTCACCGAATGAACAGGGGAACACTGAAGCTTTCTTT. It yields the protein CASSPNEQGNTEAFF.

The genes are TRBV29-1 and TRBJ1-2; no definite D call. CDR1 and CDR2 (germline): SQVTM, ANQGSEA. This CDR3 spans 14 amino acids. V dropped 3 bases and J dropped 2 bases, with 13 bases sitting between them. The CDR3 here is CSVDGQLGNYGYTF. The DNA of the CDR3 is TGCAGCGTTGATGGTCAACTAGGAAACTATGGCTACACCTTC. Filled out from reference TRBV29-1 and TRBJ1-2, the complete variable domain reads SAVISQKPSRDICQRGTSLTIQCQVDSQVTMMFWYRQQPGQSLTLIATANQGSEATYESGFVIDKFPISRPNLTFSTLTVSNMSPEDSSIYLCSVDGQLGNYGYTFGSGTRLTVV.

The chain links TRBV7-2 to TRBJ2-1, with TRBD1 identical over 8 bases. From germline, CDR1 is SGHTA and CDR2 FQGNSA. This CDR3 spans 16 amino acids. Trimming removed 5 bases from V and 1 base from J; junction bases left unmatched: 7. CDR3 amino acids: CASSVYRGESYNEQFF. The DNA of the CDR3 is TGTGCCAGCAGCGTCTACAGGGGGGAGTCCTACAATGAGCAGTTCTTC.

The J gene is TRBJ2-7, the V gene TRBV18; 7 nucleotides align to TRBD1. After removal of 6 bases from V and 2 bases from J, the junction contained 19 bases not matched to a gene. The CDR3 runs to 18 residues. Per the germline V gene, CDR1 is KGHSH and CDR2 is LQKENI. This chain's CDR3 is CASSRWAPLGGQTYEQYF. DNA for the CDR3: TGTGCCAGCTCGCGTTGGGCCCCACTAGGGGGACAGACCTACGAGCAGTACTTC.

This chain uses TRBV5-8 with TRBJ2-1, with 7 bases matching TRBD1. Germline trimming cut 2 bases from V and 9 bases from J; bases unmatched to any gene: 8. Germline V CDR1 and CDR2: SGHTS, YDEGEE. The CDR3 is 14 amino acids. CDR3 loop: CASSFPQGTSEQFF. The CDR3 DNA sequence: TGTGCCAGCAGCTTCCCACAGGGGACGAGTGAGCAGTTCTTC.

The chain is built from TRBV28 and TRBJ1-5; D is uncertain. The CDR3 totals 15 residues. Trimming removed 5 bases at V and 5 bases at J, with 16 bases between. The germline V gene encodes CDR1 MDHEN and CDR2 SYDVKM. The CDR3: CASSPSGSRYQPQHF. CDR3 DNA sequence: TGTGCCAGCAGTCCGTCTGGCTCCAGATATCAGCCCCAGCATTTT.

CDR3 residues: CASSRYRQGHYGYTF. The CDR3 bases are TGTGCCAGTAGTCGGTACCGACAGGGCCACTATGGCTACACCTTC. V usage is TRBV19 and J usage is TRBJ1-2; 7 bases are a match to TRBD1. CDR3 size: 15 residues. Germline CDR1 LNHDA, CDR2 SQIVND (reference sequence). The ends lost 5 bases at V and 3 bases at J; junction bases unmatched: 9.

The chain carries TRBV19 and TRBJ1-5, with TRBD1 identical over 8 bases. V lost 5 bases to trimming and J lost 8 bases; unmatched junction nucleotides: 11. CDR3 length: 15 residues. Germline V gene sequence: CDR1 LNHDA, CDR2 SQIVND (reference sequence). The DNA of the CDR3 is TGTGCCAGTAGTCCCAGGACAGGGACAGGTGAGCCCCAGCATTTT. It yields the protein CASSPRTGTGEPQHF.

This chain uses TRBV7-9 with TRBJ1-2, with D possibly TRBD1 on 6 matching bases. In germline, CDR1 is SEHNR, CDR2 FQNEAQ (reference sequence). This CDR3 is built from 15 residues. The germline V and J ends were trimmed by 2 bases and 2 bases, with 12 bases remaining between them. The CDR3 spells CASSLFRQENYGYTF. The CDR3 DNA reads TGTGCCAGCAGCTTATTTCGACAGGAGAACTATGGCTACACCTTC.

Here the CDR3 reads CASSPGSGELFF. CDR3 DNA: TGTGCCAGCAGCCCGGGTAGCGGGGAGCTGTTTTTT. The chain has TRBV14 and TRBJ2-2, with no clear D. Germline CDR1 is SGHDN and CDR2 is FVKESK. V gave up 4 bases and J gave up 7 bases, with 7 bases separating them. This CDR3 has 12 residues.

This clone was counted between two and nine times. The chain uses TRBV3-1 (or the pseudogene TRBV3-2) and TRBJ1-5; the D gene is possibly TRBD1 (5 bases). V dropped 2 bases and J dropped 2 bases, with 19 bases sitting between them. From germline, CDR1 is LGHDT and CDR2 YNNKEL (reference sequence). This CDR3 contains 18 residues. This chain's CDR3 is CASSQNMGGVLGNQPQHF. The CDR3 nucleotides read TGTGCCAGCAGCCAAAACATGGGAGGGGTTTTGGGCAATCAGCCCCAGCATTTT.

The chain combines TRBV7-9 with TRBJ2-1; D gene unclear. This CDR3 has 11 amino acids. Per the germline V gene, CDR1 is SEHNR and CDR2 is FQNEAQ (reference sequence). V was cut by 5 bases and J by 8 bases, with 7 bases left in between. The CDR3 DNA reads as TGTGCCAGCAGCCCCCTTGATGAGCAGTTCTTC. This codes for CASSPLDEQFF.

The chain couples TRBV28 to TRBJ2-2; TRBD2 agrees at 13 bases. Germline V gene lookup returns CDR1 MDHEN and CDR2 SYDVKM. The CDR3 is made up of 16 amino acids. V lost 5 bases, J lost 2 bases, and 2 bases stayed unmatched. CDR3 protein: CASSAGLAGNTGELFF. The CDR3 DNA reads TGTGCCAGCAGTGCGGGACTAGCGGGAAACACCGGGGAGCTGTTTTTT.

The chain links TRBV28 to TRBJ1-5, with a tentative D call TRBD1 (5 bases). Trimming cost V 4 bases and J 5 bases, with 12 bases left between them. This CDR3 region has 14 residues. Per germline, CDR1 MDHEN and CDR2 SYDVKM. The CDR3 DNA sequence: TGTGCCAGCAGTTGGAACAGGCCCTATCAGCCCCAGCATTTT. The encoded protein is CASSWNRPYQPQHF.

The chain combines TRBV9 with TRBJ1-1; no clear D gene. The CDR3 extends over 14 amino acids. Trimming took 5 bases from V and 1 from J, leaving 12 bases between them. The germline CDR1 and CDR2 sequences are SGDLS and YYNGEE. This chain's CDR3 is CASSRLHRNTEAFF. DNA for the CDR3: TGTGCCAGCAGTCGACTACACCGGAACACTGAAGCTTTCTTT.

The gene calls are TRBV28 and TRBJ1-6, with a tentative D call TRBD1 (6 bases). This CDR3 is built from 14 residues. The germline V gene has CDR1 MDHEN and CDR2 SYDVKM. V was clipped by 5 bases and J by 7 bases, with 12 bases between them. In DNA, the CDR3 is TGTGCCAGCAGTCCGGGACAAAAAAATTCACCCCTCCACTTT. It is translated as CASSPGQKNSPLHF.

This sequence joins TRBV18 and TRBJ2-7; D remains unclear. Germline V gene sequence: CDR1 KGHSH, CDR2 LQKENI. The CDR3 totals 13 residues. The V gene lost 3 bases and the J gene lost 1 base, with 7 bases spanning the gap. The CDR3 is CASSPSASYEQYF. The CDR3 region has the DNA TGTGCCAGCTCACCGTCCGCGTCCTACGAGCAGTACTTC.

The chain employs TRBV5-1 and TRBJ2-7; TRBD2 matches 13 bases. J lost 8 bases, V lost 3 bases, and 5 bases had no gene match. The V gene's germline CDR1 is SGHRS and CDR2 YFSETQ. The CDR3 has 14 amino acids. CDR3 residues: CASSWAGLAGKQYF. In DNA, the CDR3 is TGCGCCAGCAGCTGGGCGGGACTAGCGGGGAAGCAGTACTTC. Full variable domain (remainder filled in from reference TRBV5-1 and TRBJ2-7): KAGVTQTPRYLIKTRGQQVTLSCSPISGHRSVSWYQQTPGQGLQFLFEYFSETQRNKGNFPGRFSGRQFSNSRSEMNVSTLELGDSALYLCASSWAGLAGKQYFGPGTRLTVT.

The V gene is TRBV9, the J gene TRBJ2-2; 12 nucleotides match TRBD2. The CDR3 length is 15 residues. The germline V gene has CDR1 SGDLS and CDR2 YYNGEE. The ends lost 4 bases at V and 6 bases at J; junction bases unmatched: 4. The CDR3 sequence is CASSPSGGASGELFF. CDR3 in DNA: TGTGCCAGCAGCCCTAGCGGGGGGGCTTCCGGGGAGCTGTTTTTT.

This clone was found a few times. The chain carries TRBV3-1 (or the pseudogene TRBV3-2) and TRBJ2-1; D might be TRBD1 (5 bases). Germline assignment: CDR1 LGHDT and CDR2 YNNKEL (reference sequence). Trimming took off 3 bases at V and 7 bases at J, with 13 bases between the two ends. The CDR3 spans 14 residues. The CDR3 DNA follows: TGTGCCAGCAGCCAGGGCAGGGCCGGGAATGAGCAGTTCTTC. Protein product: CASSQGRAGNEQFF.

The V and J genes are TRBV6-1 and TRBJ2-5; a weak D match, TRBD1 (5 bases). The length of the CDR3 is 14 residues. Trimming took off 1 base at V and 5 bases at J, with 11 bases between the two ends. Germline CDR1 is MNHNS and CDR2 is SASEGT. The CDR3 region is CASSEDGAGETQYF. The DNA for the CDR3 is TGTGCCAGCAGTGAAGATGGGGCAGGGGAGACCCAGTACTTC.

J is TRBJ2-7 and V is TRBV20-1; possibly TRBD1 for D (6 bases). The length of the CDR3 is 11 residues. Trimming took 4 bases from V and 6 from J, leaving 10 bases between them. Per the germline V gene, CDR1 is DFQATT and CDR2 is SNEGSKA (reference sequence). The CDR3 loop is CSATGVLEQYF. CDR3 DNA sequence: TGCAGTGCTACAGGGGTTCTCGAGCAGTACTTC.

The rearrangement joins TRBV29-1 to TRBJ2-3; TRBD1 matches at 8 bases. Germline loops: CDR1 SQVTM, CDR2 ANQGSEA. V dropped 6 bases and J dropped 2; count of bases not matched to a gene: 7. The CDR3 is made up of 14 amino acids. The CDR3, as DNA: TGCAGCGTGGCCCGACAGGGGACCACAGATACGCAGTATTTT. Residues: CSVARQGTTDTQYF.

The rearrangement uses TRBV5-1 and TRBJ1-1, with D unclear. Germline-derived CDR1 and CDR2 are SGHRS and YFSETQ. The CDR3 consists of 14 residues. Trimming took 2 bases from V and 1 from J, leaving 9 bases between them. The CDR3 sequence is CASSFITPNTEAFF. The CDR3 nucleotides are TGCGCCAGCAGCTTTATCACTCCGAACACTGAAGCTTTCTTT.

This rearrangement joins TRBV4-2 to TRBJ2-7; 9 bases match TRBD1. CDR3 length: 14 residues. Germline CDR1 LGHNA, CDR2 YNFKEQ. The ends lost 1 base at V and 6 bases at J; junction bases unmatched: 4. CDR3 sequence (DNA): TGTGCCAGCAGCCAAGGGGGACAGGGCGCCGAGCAGTACTTC. Its translation is CASSQGGQGAEQYF.

The J gene is TRBJ1-5, the V gene TRBV19, with D possibly being TRBD1 (6 bases). Germline V gene sequence: CDR1 LNHDA, CDR2 SQIVND (reference sequence). The CDR3 covers 15 residues. V was pared by 7 bases and J by 6 bases, with 19 bases between. As DNA, the CDR3 is TGTGCCAGTACCGCTCCGTGGGGGCAGGGTCAGCCCCAGCATTTT. Translation gives CASTAPWGQGQPQHF.

The rearrangement joins TRBV7-8 to TRBJ1-4; D is unresolved. The germline gives CDR1 SGHVS, CDR2 FQNEAQ. The CDR3 spans 14 residues. Deletions cut 3 bases from V and 4 bases from J, with 9 bases between. CDR3: CASSLGRINEKLFF. In DNA, the CDR3 is TGTGCCAGCAGCTTGGGCAGAATTAATGAAAAACTGTTTTTT.

The V gene is TRBV6-6, the J gene TRBJ1-2; 11 nucleotides line up with TRBD1. Looked up from germline, CDR1 is MNHNY and CDR2 is SVGAGI (reference sequence). J gave up 7 bases and V 2 bases, and 6 bases lay outside the gene matches. This CDR3 spans 15 amino acids. The CDR3 protein is CASSYLGQGASGYTF. CDR3 DNA: TGTGCCAGCAGTTACCTTGGACAGGGGGCCTCTGGCTACACCTTC.

The chain combines TRBV13 with TRBJ2-4; D not resolved. The germline CDR1 and CDR2 sequences are PRHDT and FYEKMQ (reference sequence). There are 14 residues in the CDR3. V was clipped by 4 bases and J by 1 base, with 8 bases between them. CDR3 sequence reads: CASSYPGAKNIQYF. The DNA of the CDR3 is TGTGCCAGCAGCTACCCGGGTGCCAAAAACATTCAGTACTTC.